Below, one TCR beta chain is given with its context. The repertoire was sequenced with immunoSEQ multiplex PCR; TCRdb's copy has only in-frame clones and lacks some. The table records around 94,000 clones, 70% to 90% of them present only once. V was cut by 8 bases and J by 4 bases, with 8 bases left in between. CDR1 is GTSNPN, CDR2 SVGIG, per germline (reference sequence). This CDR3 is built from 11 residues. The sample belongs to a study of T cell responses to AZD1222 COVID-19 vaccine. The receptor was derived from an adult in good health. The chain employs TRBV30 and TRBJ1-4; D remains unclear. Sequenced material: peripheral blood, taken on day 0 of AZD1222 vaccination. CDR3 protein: CATALNEKLFF. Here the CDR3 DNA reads TGTGCCACAGCTCTTAATGAAAAACTGTTTTTT. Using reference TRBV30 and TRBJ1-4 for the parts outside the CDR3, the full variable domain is SQTIHQWPATLVQPVGSPLSLECTVEGTSNPNLYWYRQAAGRGLQLLFYSVGIGQISSEVPQNLSASRPQDRQFILSSKKLLLSDSGFYLCATALNEKLFFGSGTQLSVL.